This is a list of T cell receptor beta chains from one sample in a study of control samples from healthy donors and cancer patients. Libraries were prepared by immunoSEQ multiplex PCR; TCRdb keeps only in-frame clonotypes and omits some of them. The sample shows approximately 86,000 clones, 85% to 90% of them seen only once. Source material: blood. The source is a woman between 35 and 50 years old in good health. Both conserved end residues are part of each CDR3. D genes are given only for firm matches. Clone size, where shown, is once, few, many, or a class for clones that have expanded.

cdr3_nt: TGTGCCAGCAGCTCGGACAGGGGCCTTACGAACTATGGCTACACCTTC; cdr3_aa: CASSSDRGLTNYGYTF; d_call: TRBD1; j_call: TRBJ1-2; clone_size: NA; v_call: TRBV5-4
cdr3_nt: TGCGCCAGCAGGGAGAGCCTGAACACTGAAGCTTTCTTT; cdr3_aa: CASRESLNTEAFF; d_call: NA; j_call: TRBJ1-1; clone_size: NA; v_call: TRBV10-2
cdr3_nt: TGTGCCAGTAGTATGGAAGGGTACAATGAGCAGTTCTTC; cdr3_aa: CASSMEGYNEQFF; d_call: NA; j_call: TRBJ2-1; clone_size: NA; v_call: TRBV19
cdr3_nt: TGTGCCAGCAGCGATTACGCGCGAGGCCTTGGGTATGGCTACACCTTC; cdr3_aa: CASSDYARGLGYGYTF; d_call: NA; j_call: TRBJ1-2; clone_size: NA; v_call: TRBV7-2
cdr3_nt: TGTGCCAGCAGCCAACGGGCTAGCGGAGACGAGCAGTACTTC; cdr3_aa: CASSQRASGDEQYF; d_call: TRBD2; j_call: TRBJ2-7; clone_size: NA; v_call: TRBV3-1/TRBV3-2
cdr3_nt: TGTGCCATCAATGTTCAGGACAGGGGAGGAAACACCATATATTTT; cdr3_aa: CAINVQDRGGNTIYF; d_call: TRBD1; j_call: TRBJ1-3; clone_size: NA; v_call: TRBV10-3
cdr3_nt: TGTGCCAGTAGTATCGGGACAAATAGCAATCAGCCCCAGCATTTT; cdr3_aa: CASSIGTNSNQPQHF; d_call: NA; j_call: TRBJ1-5; clone_size: NA; v_call: TRBV19
cdr3_nt: TGTGCCAGCAGCTTATCCGTGAACTATGGCTACACCTTC; cdr3_aa: CASSLSVNYGYTF; d_call: NA; j_call: TRBJ1-2; clone_size: NA; v_call: TRBV7-8
cdr3_nt: TGTGCCAGCAGCCCTCTAGCGGGGGTAGCAGATACGCAGTATTTT; cdr3_aa: CASSPLAGVADTQYF; d_call: TRBD2; j_call: TRBJ2-3; clone_size: NA; v_call: TRBV9
cdr3_nt: TGTGCCAGCAGCAAACAGTACACAGATACGCAGTATTTT; cdr3_aa: CASSKQYTDTQYF; d_call: NA; j_call: TRBJ2-3; clone_size: NA; v_call: TRBV7-3
cdr3_nt: TGTGCCAGCAGCTACGCGGGGGGGGAAGCTTTCTTT; cdr3_aa: CASSYAGGEAFF; d_call: NA; j_call: TRBJ1-1; clone_size: NA; v_call: TRBV11-3
cdr3_nt: TGTGCCAGCAGCTTAGTGAGGGGTGTAGAGGAAAAACTGTTTTTT; cdr3_aa: CASSLVRGVEEKLFF; d_call: NA; j_call: TRBJ1-4; clone_size: NA; v_call: TRBV11-2
cdr3_nt: TGTGCCAGCAGCCCAAACAGGGGTGGGGAGACCCAGTACTTC; cdr3_aa: CASSPNRGGETQYF; d_call: TRBD1; j_call: TRBJ2-5; clone_size: NA; v_call: TRBV7-9
cdr3_nt: TGTGCCAGCAGCTTAGGACTAGCGGGACCGGTGGGAGATACGCAGTATTTT; cdr3_aa: CASSLGLAGPVGDTQYF; d_call: TRBD2; j_call: TRBJ2-3; clone_size: NA; v_call: TRBV7-9
cdr3_nt: TGTGCCAGCAGCTTAGCTAGCGATAGCTCCTACGAGCAGTACTTC; cdr3_aa: CASSLASDSSYEQYF; d_call: NA; j_call: TRBJ2-7; clone_size: few; v_call: TRBV7-6
cdr3_nt: TGTGCCAGCAGCTGGACTAGCGGGGGGGCGAACGAGCAGTACTTC; cdr3_aa: CASSWTSGGANEQYF; d_call: TRBD2; j_call: TRBJ2-7; clone_size: NA; v_call: TRBV7-2
cdr3_nt: TGTGCCAGCAGCTTAGAACTTGGGGGCTACACCTTC; cdr3_aa: CASSLELGGYTF; d_call: NA; j_call: TRBJ1-2; clone_size: NA; v_call: TRBV5-5
cdr3_nt: TGTGCCAGCAGTCACCCCCCGGGGGACAGAATGACCCGCAGCCAGTACTTC; cdr3_aa: CASSHPPGDRMTRSQYF; d_call: NA; j_call: TRBJ2-5; clone_size: NA; v_call: TRBV6-6
cdr3_nt: TGCAGTGCTAGTCGAGGATCTTCCCTCGGCGAGCAGTACTTC; cdr3_aa: CSASRGSSLGEQYF; d_call: NA; j_call: TRBJ2-7; clone_size: NA; v_call: TRBV20-1
cdr3_nt: TGTGCCAGCAGCTTAGGTAAAAGGTCGGCAGCTTACACCGGGGAGCTGTTTTTT; cdr3_aa: CASSLGKRSAAYTGELFF; d_call: NA; j_call: TRBJ2-2; clone_size: NA; v_call: TRBV7-6
cdr3_nt: TGTGCCAGCACTGAACAGGGACGAAGTAGTTCCTACGAGCAGTACTTC; cdr3_aa: CASTEQGRSSSYEQYF; d_call: NA; j_call: TRBJ2-7; clone_size: NA; v_call: TRBV5-6
cdr3_nt: TGTGCTAGTGGTTTGGGACCCGATCAGCCCCAGCATTTT; cdr3_aa: CASGLGPDQPQHF; d_call: NA; j_call: TRBJ1-5; clone_size: NA; v_call: TRBV12-5
cdr3_nt: TGTGCCAGTAGTCCGCGGACAACGGTGAACACTGAAGCTTTCTTT; cdr3_aa: CASSPRTTVNTEAFF; d_call: NA; j_call: TRBJ1-1; clone_size: NA; v_call: TRBV19
cdr3_nt: TGTGCCAGCAGCTTAACGGCGGGGGGCACAGATACGCAGTATTTT; cdr3_aa: CASSLTAGGTDTQYF; d_call: TRBD2; j_call: TRBJ2-3; clone_size: NA; v_call: TRBV7-3
cdr3_nt: TGTGCCATCCGACCGGGGGGGCGGAACACTGAAGCTTTCTTT; cdr3_aa: CAIRPGGRNTEAFF; d_call: NA; j_call: TRBJ1-1; clone_size: few; v_call: TRBV10-3
cdr3_nt: TGTGCCAGCAGTTTAGTCGGGTCAGTAGCTAATGAAAAACTGTTTTTT; cdr3_aa: CASSLVGSVANEKLFF; d_call: NA; j_call: TRBJ1-4; clone_size: NA; v_call: TRBV28
cdr3_nt: TGTGCCAGCATAGCTAGCGGGGTCCCCGGGGAGCTGTTTTTT; cdr3_aa: CASIASGVPGELFF; d_call: TRBD2; j_call: TRBJ2-2; clone_size: NA; v_call: TRBV6-5
cdr3_nt: TGTGCCAGCAGCCAAGCGGGGCAAGGGGGGGAAAAACTGTTTTTT; cdr3_aa: CASSQAGQGGEKLFF; d_call: NA; j_call: TRBJ1-4; clone_size: once; v_call: TRBV3-1/TRBV3-2
cdr3_nt: TGCAGCGTTATAGGTCAAGGGAATGCAGATACGCAGTATTTT; cdr3_aa: CSVIGQGNADTQYF; d_call: NA; j_call: TRBJ2-3; clone_size: NA; v_call: TRBV29-1
cdr3_nt: TGCGCCAGCAGTCCCGGGGGGAACACTGAAGCTTTCTTT; cdr3_aa: CASSPGGNTEAFF; d_call: NA; j_call: TRBJ1-1; clone_size: NA; v_call: TRBV4-1
cdr3_nt: TGTGCCAGCAGCACGGACAGAAGCTCCTACAATGAGCAGTTCTTC; cdr3_aa: CASSTDRSSYNEQFF; d_call: NA; j_call: TRBJ2-1; clone_size: NA; v_call: TRBV7-2
cdr3_nt: TGTGCCAGCAGTTACGTCGGGACTCAGCCCCAGCATTTT; cdr3_aa: CASSYVGTQPQHF; d_call: NA; j_call: TRBJ1-5; clone_size: NA; v_call: TRBV6-2/TRBV6-3